This T cell receptor (beta chain) was documented in a study of somatic mutations in cytotoxic T cells in rheumatoid arthritis. Trimming pared 3 bases from V and 5 bases from J, leaving 13 bases between. CDR1 LGHNT and CDR2 FRNRAP come from the germline V gene. CDR3 length: 14 residues. Note on this clone: Its antigen remains unidentified.

Here immunoSEQ multiplex PCR was the method, and the copy in TCRdb shows in-frame clones only, minus some. Of about 25,000 clones listed, roughly four fifths are singletons. Study conclusions and caveats: The study found that the largest CD8+ clone exceeded 20% of CD8+ cells in about an eighth of the roughly 60 patients. Compared with age-matched healthy controls, rheumatoid arthritis patients did not differ significantly in CD8+ T-cell clonality. Reported slight underrepresentation of TRBV07 in rheumatoid arthritis patients was not subjected to multiple-comparison adjustment.

The sample comprised CD8+ T cells sorted from blood. The rearrangement uses TRBV12-5 and TRBJ1-1; the D gene is possibly TRBD1 (6 bases). This clonotype originated in a woman between 18 and 30 years old in good health. The CDR3 reads CASGLGGAGTEAFF. As DNA, the CDR3 is TGTGCTAGTGGTTTAGGGGGGGCAGGGACTGAAGCTTTCTTT.